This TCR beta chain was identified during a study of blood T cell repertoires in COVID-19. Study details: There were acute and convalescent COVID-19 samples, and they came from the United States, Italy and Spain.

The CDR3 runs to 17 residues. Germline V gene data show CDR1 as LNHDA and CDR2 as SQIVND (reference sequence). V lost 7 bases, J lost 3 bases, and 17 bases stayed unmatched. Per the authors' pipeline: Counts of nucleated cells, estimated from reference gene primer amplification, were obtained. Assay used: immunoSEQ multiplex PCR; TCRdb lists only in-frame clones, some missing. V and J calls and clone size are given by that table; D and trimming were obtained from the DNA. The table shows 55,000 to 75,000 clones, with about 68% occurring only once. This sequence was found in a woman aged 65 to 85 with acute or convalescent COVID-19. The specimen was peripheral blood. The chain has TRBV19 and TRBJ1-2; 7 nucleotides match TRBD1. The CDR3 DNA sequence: TGTGCCAGTACCCCGCGGCAGGGGGAAAAGGAAGACTATGGCTACACCTTC. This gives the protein CASTPRQGEKEDYGYTF.